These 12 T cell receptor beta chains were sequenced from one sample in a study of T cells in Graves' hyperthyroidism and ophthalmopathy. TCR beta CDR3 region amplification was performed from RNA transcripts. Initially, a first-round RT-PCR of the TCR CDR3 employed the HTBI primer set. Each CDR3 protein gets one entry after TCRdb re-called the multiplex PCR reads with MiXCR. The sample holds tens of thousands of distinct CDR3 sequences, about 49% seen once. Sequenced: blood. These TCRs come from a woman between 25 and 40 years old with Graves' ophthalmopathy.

Here the CDR3 DNA reads TGTGCCAGCAGTCCGGGGGGTTTAGAGACCCAGTACTTC. As protein: CASSPGGLETQYF. V and J are TRBV6-6 and TRBJ2-5, with 7 bases lining up with TRBD2. Germline assignment: CDR1 MNHNY and CDR2 SVGAGI (reference sequence). The CDR3 sequence is 13 residues long. Trimming took 5 bases from V and 4 from J; bases not matched to a gene: 4.

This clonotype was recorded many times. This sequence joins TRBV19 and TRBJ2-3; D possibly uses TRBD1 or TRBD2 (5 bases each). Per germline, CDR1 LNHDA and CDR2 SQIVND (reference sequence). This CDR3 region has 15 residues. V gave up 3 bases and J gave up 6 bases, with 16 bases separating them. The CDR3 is CASSIERTSGDTQYF. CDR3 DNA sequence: TGTGCCAGTAGTATTGAGCGGACGTCAGGGGATACGCAGTATTTT.

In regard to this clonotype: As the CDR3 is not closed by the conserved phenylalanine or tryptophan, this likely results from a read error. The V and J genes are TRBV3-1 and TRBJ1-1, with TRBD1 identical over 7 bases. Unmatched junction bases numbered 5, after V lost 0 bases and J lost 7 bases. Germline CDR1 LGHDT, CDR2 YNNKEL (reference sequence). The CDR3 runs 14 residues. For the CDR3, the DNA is TGTGCCAGCAGCCAAGATCGGGGACAGCTTGAAGCTTTCTTG. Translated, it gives CASSQDRGQLEAFL.

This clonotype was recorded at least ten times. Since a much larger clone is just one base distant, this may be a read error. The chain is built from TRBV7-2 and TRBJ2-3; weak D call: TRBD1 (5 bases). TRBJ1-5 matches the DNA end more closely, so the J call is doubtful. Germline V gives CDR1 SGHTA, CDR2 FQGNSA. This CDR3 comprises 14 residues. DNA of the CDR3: TGTGCCAGCAGCTTGGGGACTAGCGCAGATACGCAGCATTTT. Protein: CASSLGTSADTQHF.

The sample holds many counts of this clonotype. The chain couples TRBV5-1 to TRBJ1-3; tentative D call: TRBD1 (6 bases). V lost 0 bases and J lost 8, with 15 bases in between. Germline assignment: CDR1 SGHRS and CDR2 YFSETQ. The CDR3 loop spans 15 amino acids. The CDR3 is CASSLDGGRVDTIYF. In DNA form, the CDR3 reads TGCGCCAGCAGCTTGGACGGGGGGCGCGTAGACACCATATATTTT. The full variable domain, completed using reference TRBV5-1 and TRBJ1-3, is KAGVTQTPRYLIKTRGQQVTLSCSPISGHRSVSWYQQTPGQGLQFLFEYFSETQRNKGNFPGRFSGRQFSNSRSEMNVSTLELGDSALYLCASSLDGGRVDTIYFGEGSWLTVV.

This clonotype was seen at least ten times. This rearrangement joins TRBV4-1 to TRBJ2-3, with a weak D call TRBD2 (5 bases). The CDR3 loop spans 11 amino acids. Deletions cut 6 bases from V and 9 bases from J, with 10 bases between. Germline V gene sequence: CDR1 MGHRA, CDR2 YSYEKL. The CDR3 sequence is CASSRDGTQYF. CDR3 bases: TGCGCCAGCAGTCGGGATGGGACGCAGTATTTT.

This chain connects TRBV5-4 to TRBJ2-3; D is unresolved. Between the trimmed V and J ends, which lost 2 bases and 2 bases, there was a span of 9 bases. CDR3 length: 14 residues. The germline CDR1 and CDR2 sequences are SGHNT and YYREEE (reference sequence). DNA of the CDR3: TGTGCCAGCAGCTTCGGCGGAGTCACAGATACGCAGTATTTT. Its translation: CASSFGGVTDTQYF. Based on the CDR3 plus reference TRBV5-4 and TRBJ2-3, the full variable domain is ETGVTQSPTHLIKTRGQQVTLRCSSQSGHNTVSWYQQALGQGPQFIFQYYREEENGRGNFPPRFSGLQFPNYSSELNVNALELDDSALYLCASSFGGVTDTQYFGPGTRLTVL.

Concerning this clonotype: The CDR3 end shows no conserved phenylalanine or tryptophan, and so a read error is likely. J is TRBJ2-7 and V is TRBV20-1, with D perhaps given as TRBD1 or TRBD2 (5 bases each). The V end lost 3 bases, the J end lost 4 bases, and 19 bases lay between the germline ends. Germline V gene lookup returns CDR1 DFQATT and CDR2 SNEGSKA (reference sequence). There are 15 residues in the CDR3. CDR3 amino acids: CSASKPGLPGYEQYL. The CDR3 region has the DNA TGCAGTGCTAGTAAACCGGGGCTACCAGGTTACGAGCAGTACCTC.

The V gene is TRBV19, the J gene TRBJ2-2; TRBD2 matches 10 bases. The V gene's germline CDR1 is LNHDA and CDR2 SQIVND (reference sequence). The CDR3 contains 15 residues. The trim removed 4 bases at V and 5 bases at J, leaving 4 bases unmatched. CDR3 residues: CASSTSGRVTGELFF. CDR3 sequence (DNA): TGTGCCAGTAGTACAAGCGGGAGGGTTACCGGGGAGCTGTTTTTT.

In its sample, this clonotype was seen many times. The CDR3 DNA is TGTGCCAGCAGTTACGAGGGACTAGAGTCCGAGCAGTACTTC. Its translation is CASSYEGLESEQYF. The genes are TRBV12-3 or TRBV12-4 and TRBJ2-7; 8 bases fit TRBD2. The CDR3 consists of 14 residues. The V gene end was trimmed by 4 bases and the J gene end by 6 bases; junction bases not matched to a gene: 8.

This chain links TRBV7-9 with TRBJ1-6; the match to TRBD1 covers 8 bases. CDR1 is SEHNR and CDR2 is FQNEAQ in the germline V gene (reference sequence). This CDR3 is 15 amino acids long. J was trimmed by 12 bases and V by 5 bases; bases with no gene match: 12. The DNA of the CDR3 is TGTGCCAGCAGCCTATCATTTGGACAGGGCGGACCCCTCCACTTT. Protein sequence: CASSLSFGQGGPLHF.

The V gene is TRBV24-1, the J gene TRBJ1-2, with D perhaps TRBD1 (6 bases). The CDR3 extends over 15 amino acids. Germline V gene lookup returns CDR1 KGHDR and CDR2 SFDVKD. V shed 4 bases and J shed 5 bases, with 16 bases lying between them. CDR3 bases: TGTGCCACCAGTGACGGTGCTGGACAGCATTATGGCTACACCTTC. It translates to CATSDGAGQHYGYTF.